Listed below are T cell receptor beta chains from one sample, sequenced in a study of cytomegalovirus exposure and HLA in healthy donors. Method: immunoSEQ multiplex PCR; TCRdb's copy keeps in-frame clones and lacks some. The top ten clones hold 0.38% of a sample with about 180,000 clones, 80% to 85% of them seen once. Sequencing was performed on PBMCs. The receptors were sampled from a boy aged 2-15 years in good health and CMV-seronegative. CDR3s include the opening cysteine and the closing phenylalanine or tryptophan. A D gene is named only where the DNA matches it firmly. Only part of the rows carry a size: once, few, many, or a class if the clone is expanded.

.,TRBV4-1,.,TRBJ2-7,TGCGCCAGCAGCCAATGGGCAAAAGACTACGAGCAGTACTTC,CASSQWAKDYEQYF
.,TRBV19,TRBD1,TRBJ2-2,TGTGCCAGTGACAGGGGGCGAGGCGGGGAGCTGTTTTTT,CASDRGRGGELFF
.,TRBV19,.,TRBJ2-2,TGTGCCAGTAGTATTACCAGCGCGATCACCGGGGAGCTGTTTTTT,CASSITSAITGELFF
.,TRBV7-9,.,TRBJ2-5,TGTGCCAGCAGCTTGGGGGCGGGCGCAGAGACCCAGTACTTC,CASSLGAGAETQYF
.,TRBV6-1,TRBD2,TRBJ2-5,TGTGCCAGCAGTGAAGGGGGACTAGCGGGAGCAGAGACCCAGTACTTC,CASSEGGLAGAETQYF
few,TRBV6-1,TRBD1,TRBJ1-5,TGTGCCAGCAGCGGACAGGGGAGCAATCAGCCCCAGCATTTT,CASSGQGSNQPQHF
.,TRBV10-3,.,TRBJ2-3,TGTGCCATCAGTGTGGGAGGCTTTACTAGCACAGATACGCAGTATTTT,CAISVGGFTSTDTQYF
.,TRBV30,.,TRBJ1-1,TGTGCCTGGAGTGTAGGGGGTGGAACTGAAGCTTTCTTT,CAWSVGGGTEAFF
.,TRBV2,TRBD1,TRBJ2-7,TGTGCCAGCAGGGGGGACAGCAACTACGAGCAGTACTTC,CASRGDSNYEQYF
.,TRBV7-8,.,TRBJ2-7,TGTGCCAGCAGCCGGGGAGGGACATCAAGAGGGCAGTACTTC,CASSRGGTSRGQYF
few,TRBV5-8,.,TRBJ2-3,TGTGCCAGCAGCTTGGCGAGAAGAAACACAGATACGCAGTATTTT,CASSLARRNTDTQYF
.,TRBV6-5,.,TRBJ1-2,TGTGCCAGCAGCTTCCTTTGGGAGGTTGCCTACACCTTC,CASSFLWEVAYTF
.,TRBV5-1,.,TRBJ2-7,TGCGCCAGCAGCTTGGGTTTCAACTCCTACGAGCAGTACTTC,CASSLGFNSYEQYF
.,TRBV9,.,TRBJ1-5,TGTGCCAGCAGCGTAGGAGGGTGGGATCAGCCCCAGCATTTT,CASSVGGWDQPQHF
.,TRBV5-6,.,TRBJ2-7,TGTGCCAGCACCGGGGACACCCCCGCGTACGAGCAGTACTTC,CASTGDTPAYEQYF
.,TRBV6-1,.,TRBJ1-2,TGTGCCAGCAGTGACTGGAACGCAGGGTTATATAATGACTATGGCTACACCTTC,CASSDWNAGLYNDYGYTF
.,TRBV6-1,.,TRBJ1-2,TGTGCCAGCAGTGAAGCGCGTACAGCCTATGGCTACACCTTC,CASSEARTAYGYTF
.,TRBV10-3,.,TRBJ1-1,TGTGCCATCAGTAAGGAGCTGAACACTGAAGCTTTCTTT,CAISKELNTEAFF
.,TRBV5-6,TRBD1,TRBJ1-2,TGTGCCAGCAGTTCCGGGACAGGGAAAAACTATGGCTACACCTTC,CASSSGTGKNYGYTF
.,TRBV6-5,TRBD2,TRBJ2-7,TGTGCCAGCAGTTACAGCGGGAGAGGCGAGCAGTACTTC,CASSYSGRGEQYF
.,TRBV30,TRBD1,TRBJ2-3,TGTGCCTGGAGCAGGGGGCTACGACCAGATACGCAGTATTTT,CAWSRGLRPDTQYF
.,TRBV6-1,.,TRBJ1-2,TGTGCCAGCAGTCAAGACAGGAATCGTTACTATGGCTACACCTTC,CASSQDRNRYYGYTF
.,TRBV4-1,TRBD2,TRBJ2-2,TGCGCCAGCAGCCATGGACTAGGTCCCGGGGAGCTGTTTTTT,CASSHGLGPGELFF
.,TRBV4-2,.,TRBJ2-7,TGTGCCAGCAGCCTCGCGTTGGCCTACGAGCAGTACTTC,CASSLALAYEQYF
once,TRBV5-1,TRBD1,TRBJ2-1,TGCGCCAGCAGCTGGGACAGCTTCTACAATGAGCAGTTCTTC,CASSWDSFYNEQFF
.,TRBV11-2,TRBD1,TRBJ1-2,TGTGCCAGCAGCTCTTACAGGGGGCGAGACTATGGCTACACCTTC,CASSSYRGRDYGYTF
.,TRBV7-2,.,TRBJ1-3,TGTGCCAGCAGCTTAGGGAGAGGAAACACCATATATTTT,CASSLGRGNTIYF
.,TRBV27,TRBD2,TRBJ2-7,TGTGCCAGCAGTGTCACTAGCGGATCCTACGAGCAGTACTTC,CASSVTSGSYEQYF
.,TRBV29-1,.,TRBJ2-2,TGCAGCGTCCCTTCTAGGGAGGATCCTAACACCGGGGAGCTGTTTTTT,CSVPSREDPNTGELFF
.,TRBV5-8,.,TRBJ1-1,TGTGCCAGCAGCCTGGGACGGATCCAGGGGGCTTTCTTT,CASSLGRIQGAFF
.,TRBV11-2,TRBD2,TRBJ2-7,TGTGCCAGCAGCGTCCCGGGACTAGCACTCGAGCAGTACTTC,CASSVPGLALEQYF
.,TRBV7-8,.,TRBJ1-4,TGTGCCAGCAGCCCTGGGCCGCCTAATGAAAAACTGTTTTTT,CASSPGPPNEKLFF
.,TRBV19,.,TRBJ1-4,TGTGCCAGTCACCGGGGAGTACCGAATGAAAAACTGTTTTTT,CASHRGVPNEKLFF
.,TRBV10-1,.,TRBJ2-7,TGCGCCAGCAGTGAGTCGGCGGGCTACGAGCAGTACTTC,CASSESAGYEQYF
.,TRBV25-1,.,TRBJ1-3,TGTGCCAGCAGTGATATGATCGGGACTGGAAACACCATATATTTT,CASSDMIGTGNTIYF
.,TRBV2,.,TRBJ1-6,TGTGCCAGCAGCGGGTCATTGTCGACCTCCTATAATTCACCCCTCCACTTT,CASSGSLSTSYNSPLHF
.,TRBV29-1,.,TRBJ2-1,TGCAGCGTTGAAGACGAAAGATCGCAGTCTGAGCAGTTCTTC,CSVEDERSQSEQFF
.,TRBV28,TRBD1,TRBJ2-7,TGTGCCAGCAGCCTAATTAGGGACAGCCCCTACGAGCAGTACTTC,CASSLIRDSPYEQYF
few,TRBV6-5,TRBD1,TRBJ1-1,TGTGCCAGCAGGAGGGGGCCAAGCGCTGAAGCTTTCTTT,CASRRGPSAEAFF
.,TRBV7-9,.,TRBJ2-7,TGTGCCAGCAGCTTAGGGTTGAGCTCCTACGAGCAGTACTTC,CASSLGLSSYEQYF
.,TRBV5-8,.,TRBJ1-1,TGTGCCAGCAGCTTGAACAGAAACACTGAAGCTTTCTTT,CASSLNRNTEAFF
few,TRBV4-1,.,TRBJ1-1,TGCGCCAGCAGCCAAGGCGGGGGCTTGGACACTGAAGCTTTCTTT,CASSQGGGLDTEAFF
.,TRBV10-3,TRBD2,TRBJ2-3,TGTGCCATCCGAGGGAGCGGGAGTAGAGCAGATACGCAGTATTTT,CAIRGSGSRADTQYF
.,TRBV9,.,TRBJ2-5,TGTGCCAGCAGCGTAGCTGGGGGGGCGGGAGTGAGAGAGACCCAGTACTTC,CASSVAGGAGVRETQYF
.,TRBV7-8,.,TRBJ2-2,TGTGCCAGCAGCTTAGTAAGGGCAGGGATGTACACCGGGGAGCTGTTTTTT,CASSLVRAGMYTGELFF
once,TRBV4-2,TRBD1,TRBJ2-3,TGTGCCAGCAGCTCCCCGTTCCGGGACAGCTACACAGATACGCAGTATTTT,CASSSPFRDSYTDTQYF
.,TRBV6-4,TRBD2,TRBJ2-3,TGTGCCAGCAGTTGGACTAGCGACACAGATACGCAGTATTTT,CASSWTSDTDTQYF
.,TRBV7-2,.,TRBJ1-1,TGTGCCAGCAGCTTAGGGTTGCGGAACACTGAAGCTTTCTTT,CASSLGLRNTEAFF
.,TRBV7-9,.,TRBJ1-1,TGTTCCAGCAGCGGTAGAACAGTTGAAGCTTTCTTT,CSSSGRTVEAFF
once,TRBV29-1,TRBD2,TRBJ2-1,TGCAGCGTACCTCCGGGACTAGCGGCAACCTACAATGAGCAGTTCTTC,CSVPPGLAATYNEQFF
.,TRBV7-6,.,TRBJ1-1,TGTGCCAGCAGCTCCCTCGACAGACTTGGGTCAGAAGCTTTCTTT,CASSSLDRLGSEAFF
.,TRBV14,.,TRBJ1-5,TGTGCCAGCAGCCAACACTGTACAGGCATGGAGGGAAATCAGCCCCAGCATTTT,CASSQHCTGMEGNQPQHF
.,TRBV7-9,TRBD1,TRBJ1-1,TGTGCCAGCAGCTTAGCGAGGGGGCTGAACACTGAAGCTTTCTTT,CASSLARGLNTEAFF
.,TRBV7-9,TRBD1,TRBJ1-2,TGTGCCAGCAGCTACGGGACAGGAGTCTATGGCTACACCTTC,CASSYGTGVYGYTF
few,TRBV9,.,TRBJ1-1,TGTGCCAGCAGCGACAGTTGGGCCAATCGGACTGAAGCTTTCTTT,CASSDSWANRTEAFF